This record covers a single TCR beta chain. TCRdb's copy holds only in-frame clones and misses some; the assay was immunoSEQ multiplex PCR. The repertoire holds tens of thousands of clones, with more than 90% as singletons. The record originates from a study of T cell changes during pregnancy in multiple sclerosis. Germline CDR1 is SGHTA and CDR2 is FQGTGA. The CDR3 runs 15 residues. V lost 0 bases, J lost 1 base, and 9 bases lay in between. The specimen comprised CD4+ T cells from peripheral blood mononuclear cells, sampled in the second trimester of pregnancy. The rearrangement joins TRBV7-3 to TRBJ2-5; unclear D gene. The clonotype was recovered from a female donor with multiple sclerosis, enrolled in a pregnancy study. The CDR3 protein is CASSLTLNFQETQYF. The CDR3 DNA reads as TGTGCCAGCAGCTTAACGTTAAACTTCCAAGAGACCCAGTACTTC.